The sample holds one count of the clone carrying this TCR beta chain. 13 Jbeta primers and 60 Vbeta primers were used for the PCR. Here immunoSEQ multiplex PCR was the method, and the copy in TCRdb shows in-frame clones only, minus some. The sample has 170,000 or so clones; around three quarters are singletons. This sample is part of a study of cytomegalovirus exposure and HLA in healthy donors. J gave up 4 bases and V 1 base, and 2 bases lay outside the gene matches. Germline V gene data show CDR1 as LGHNA and CDR2 as YSLEER. The CDR3 runs to 15 residues. The genes are TRBV4-3 and TRBJ2-2, with 8 positions matching TRBD1. The receptor's source is a woman between 25 and 40 years old in good health and CMV-seronegative. The specimen was PBMCs. In DNA form, the CDR3 reads TGCGCCAGCAGCCAAGGCCAGGGGGCCACCGGGGAGCTGTTTTTT. Residues: CASSQGQGATGELFF.